The clone carrying this T cell receptor beta chain was counted a single time. This specimen belongs to a study of blood T cell repertoires in COVID-19. Overall study: Sites across the United States, Italy and Spain contributed samples from acute and convalescent COVID-19. From T cells, B-cell-depleted T cells, or PBMCs came the material, which was cDNA or gDNA.

The germline gives CDR1 KGHSH, CDR2 LQKENI. Trimming cost V 4 bases and J 4 bases; bases outside gene matches: 9. The CDR3 runs 15 residues. Per the original data handling: How many nucleated cells were present was estimated from reference gene primer amplification. Clones were sequenced by immunoSEQ multiplex PCR, and TCRdb holds only the in-frame ones, with some missing. V, J and clone size are those of that table, while D and trimming were read from the DNA. The table has hundreds of thousands of clones, roughly four fifths seen once. The specimen sequenced was peripheral blood. This receptor was obtained from an elderly woman with acute or convalescent COVID-19. V is TRBV18 and J is TRBJ1-2; TRBD1 agrees at 7 bases. For the CDR3, the DNA is TGTGCCAGCTCACGCACCGGGACAGATATCTATGGCTACACCTTC. It is translated as CASSRTGTDIYGYTF.